This record covers a single TCR beta chain. The CDR3 extends over 14 amino acids. V was pared by 2 bases and J by 4 bases, with 3 bases of the junction left unmatched. The TCR library protocol was used to attach unique molecular identifiers. These identifiers were attached to individual cDNA molecules. MiXCR, run by TCRdb on the 5' RACE reads, gives a single entry per CDR3 protein. The repertoire holds roughly 31,000 distinct CDR3 sequences, with roughly a tenth as singletons. This sample was taken from a study of early T cells in non-severe SARS-CoV-2 infection. V is TRBV12-3 or TRBV12-4 and J is TRBJ1-2; 8 bases fit TRBD1. The sample was whole blood. This receptor was taken from an adult who was a healthcare worker with PCR-confirmed SARS-CoV-2 infection or an uninfected control (not recorded which). CDR3 sequence: CASSLWDRIYGYTF. The CDR3 nucleotides are TGTGCCAGCAGTTTATGGGACAGGATCTATGGCTACACCTTC.